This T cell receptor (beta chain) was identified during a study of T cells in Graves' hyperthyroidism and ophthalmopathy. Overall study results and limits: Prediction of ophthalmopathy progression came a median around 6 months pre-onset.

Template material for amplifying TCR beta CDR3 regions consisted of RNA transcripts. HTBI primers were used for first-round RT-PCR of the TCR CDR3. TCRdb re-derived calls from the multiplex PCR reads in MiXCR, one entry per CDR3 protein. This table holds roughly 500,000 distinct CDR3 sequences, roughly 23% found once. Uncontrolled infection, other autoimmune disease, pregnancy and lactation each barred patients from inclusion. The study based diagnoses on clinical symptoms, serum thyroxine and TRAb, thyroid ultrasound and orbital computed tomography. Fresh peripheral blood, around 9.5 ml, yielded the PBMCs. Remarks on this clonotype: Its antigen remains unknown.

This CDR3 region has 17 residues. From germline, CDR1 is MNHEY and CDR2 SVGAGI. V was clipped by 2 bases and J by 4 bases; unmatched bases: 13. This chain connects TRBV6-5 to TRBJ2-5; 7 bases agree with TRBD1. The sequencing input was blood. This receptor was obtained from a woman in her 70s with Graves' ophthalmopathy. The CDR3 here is CASSYVPRVRGLETQYF. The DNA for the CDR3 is TGTGCCAGCAGTTACGTGCCACGCGTAAGGGGGCTAGAGACCCAGTACTTC.